Below, 3 T cell receptor beta chains from the same sample are listed, as sequenced in a study of cytomegalovirus exposure and HLA in healthy donors. PCR amplification relied on 60 Vbeta primers (plus 13 Jbeta primers). Assay: immunoSEQ multiplex PCR; the TCRdb copy retains only in-frame clones and omits some. Altogether tens of thousands of clones are present, roughly 80% being singletons, with the ten largest covering roughly a quarter. The specimen was PBMCs. These TCRs come from a woman in her forties or fifties in good health and CMV-seropositive.

The chain couples TRBV5-1 to TRBJ2-5, with D unresolved. The V and J ends lost 2 bases and 2 bases respectively, with 7 bases between them. The CDR3 consists of 13 residues. The V gene's germline CDR1 is SGHRS and CDR2 YFSETQ. This CDR3 is CASSFTSQETQYF. CDR3 nucleotide sequence: TGCGCCAGCAGCTTTACTTCTCAAGAGACCCAGTACTTC. Variable domain in full (rest from reference TRBV5-1 and TRBJ2-5): KAGVTQTPRYLIKTRGQQVTLSCSPISGHRSVSWYQQTPGQGLQFLFEYFSETQRNKGNFPGRFSGRQFSNSRSEMNVSTLELGDSALYLCASSFTSQETQYFGPGTRLLVL.

The genes are TRBV13 and TRBJ1-5; 8 nucleotides align to TRBD1. The CDR3 contains 14 residues. After removal of 0 bases from V and 7 bases from J, the junction contained 2 bases not matched to a gene. CDR1 PRHDT and CDR2 FYEKMQ come from the germline V gene (reference sequence). The CDR3 coding sequence is TGTGCCAGCAGCTTAGGACAGGGGGAACAGCCCCAGCATTTT. The encoded protein is CASSLGQGEQPQHF.

The rearrangement joins TRBV6-4 to TRBJ2-2, with 12 bases fitting TRBD1. Trimming removed 2 bases from V and 5 bases from J; junction bases left unmatched: 15. The V gene's germline CDR1 is MRHNA and CDR2 SNTAGT. The CDR3 runs to 20 residues. CDR3 in amino acids: CASSDDPFPGQGALTGELFF. The CDR3 coding sequence is TGTGCCAGCAGTGACGACCCATTCCCGGGACAGGGGGCGCTGACCGGGGAGCTGTTTTTT.